A single sample is the source of the 7 T cell receptor beta chains below, sequenced in a study of naive and memory T cell subsets listed by TCRdb under 2017. The research as a whole found: A few larger clonotypes were present in naive repertoires, especially CD8 naive repertoires, and these clonotypes were possibly memory cells re-expressing CD45RA.

For these receptors, no antigen is known. Library preparation employed UMI-ligation and nested PCR. The reads were generated on an Illumina MiSeq. An equimolar mix of two oligonucleotides covering both TRBC1 and TRBC2 was used as the beta constant-region primer. The ligated cDNA went through four rounds of PCR with nested alpha and beta constant-region primers together with the SP2 primer. The public reads were quality trimmed at Q25 with fastp and then assembled into clones with MiXCR by TCRdb, keeping productive beta chains. All rows with the same CDR3 protein become a single entry with the most common DNA and genes. The sample table records approximately 140,000 distinct CDR3 sequences; roughly 22% of these occur just once. Of the sample, about 0.11% is held by the ten largest clones. The sequenced sample consisted of naive CD4+ T cells from blood. Explained via the paper, the cell subset or site label denotes: naive T cells, CD45RA high CD27+. These TCRs come from a human donor in good health.

The chain is built from TRBV11-1 and TRBJ2-7; the D gene could be TRBD1 or TRBD2 (6 bases each). The V end lost 5 bases, the J end lost 2 bases, and 13 bases lay between the germline ends. This CDR3 contains 14 residues. Germline lookup yields CDR1 SGHAT and CDR2 FQDESV (reference sequence). CDR3 sequence reads: CASSLRGLPYEQYF. The DNA of the CDR3 is TGTGCCAGCAGCCTCAGGGGACTCCCCTACGAGCAGTACTTC.

The rearrangement joins TRBV6-2 or TRBV6-3 to TRBJ1-5; the match to TRBD1 covers 10 bases. V was clipped by 2 bases and J by 3 bases; unmatched bases: 16. The CDR3 contains 20 residues. Germline values: CDR1 MNHEY, CDR2 SVGEGT. The CDR3 region is CASSYALGQGLNRDNQPQHF. The DNA of the CDR3 is TGTGCCAGCAGTTACGCCCTGGGACAGGGGTTGAATCGGGACAATCAGCCCCAGCATTTT.

The rearrangement uses TRBV29-1 and TRBJ2-5, with 7 bases identical to TRBD1. V lost 6 bases to trimming and J lost 5 bases; unmatched junction nucleotides: 12. CDR3 length equals 14 residues. Germline lookup yields CDR1 SQVTM and CDR2 ANQGSEA. The chain's CDR3 is CSVQGMVVRETQYF. Written as DNA, the CDR3 is TGCAGCGTACAGGGGATGGTCGTTAGGGAGACCCAGTACTTC.

The V gene is TRBV27, the J gene TRBJ1-1; D is undetermined. CDR1 and CDR2 from the germline V gene are MNHEY and SMNVEV (reference sequence). The CDR3 has 14 residues. V lost 0 bases and J lost 5, with 10 bases in between. The CDR3 sequence: CASSLSGRRTEAFF. CDR3 sequence (DNA): TGTGCCAGCAGTTTATCGGGGAGGAGGACTGAAGCTTTCTTT.

This clonotype was observed a single time. The chain couples TRBV2 to TRBJ2-5; no clear D. The CDR3 has 12 residues. Germline V lookup: CDR1 SNHLY, CDR2 FYNNEI. Deletions cut 4 bases from V and 5 bases from J, with 8 bases between. CDR3 region: CASSVSWETQYF. Here the CDR3 DNA reads TGTGCCAGCAGTGTATCCTGGGAGACCCAGTACTTC.

This clonotype was seen repeatedly, ten times or more. The chain combines TRBV28 with TRBJ2-1; D may correspond to TRBD1 or TRBD2 (5 bases each). The CDR3 is 14 amino acids. With 3 bases removed from V and 9 bases from J, the gap between germline ends came to 15 bases. Germline V CDR1 and CDR2: MDHEN, SYDVKM. This CDR3 is CASSFRGAGSEQFF. CDR3 nucleotide sequence: TGTGCCAGCAGTTTTCGGGGCGCGGGTAGTGAGCAGTTCTTC.

This clonotype occurred a few times. The DNA for the CDR3 is TGTGCCAGCAGTTTAAACATTGGGGGCCGAGTTAACTATGGCTACACCTTC. Translating gives CASSLNIGGRVNYGYTF. The rearrangement uses TRBV12-3 or TRBV12-4 and TRBJ1-2, with D maybe TRBD1 (6 bases). V was cut by 2 bases and J by 1 base, with 17 bases left in between. The CDR3 has 17 residues.